Reported below is one T cell receptor (beta chain). The data are from a study of blood T cell repertoires in COVID-19. Study as a whole: Acute and convalescent COVID-19 specimens originated in the United States, Italy and Spain. PBMCs, B-cell-depleted T cells, or T cells provided the cDNA or gDNA that made up the material.

Data came from immunoSEQ multiplex PCR; TCRdb stores just in-frame clones and leaves some out. The sample has 100,000 to 150,000 clones, 88% seen once. With 6 bases clipped from V and 9 bases from J, the junction kept 5 bases outside the gene matches. Germline V gene lookup returns CDR1 LNHNV and CDR2 YYDKDF (reference sequence). This CDR3 region has 12 residues. Sequencing was done on a sample of peripheral blood. The rearrangement links TRBV15 to TRBJ2-1; TRBD2 agrees at 7 bases. This TCR came from a human donor in a cohort sampled during active COVID-19. CDR3 region: CATSNLAGEQFF. The CDR3 DNA follows: TGTGCCACCAGTAATTTAGCGGGTGAGCAGTTCTTC.